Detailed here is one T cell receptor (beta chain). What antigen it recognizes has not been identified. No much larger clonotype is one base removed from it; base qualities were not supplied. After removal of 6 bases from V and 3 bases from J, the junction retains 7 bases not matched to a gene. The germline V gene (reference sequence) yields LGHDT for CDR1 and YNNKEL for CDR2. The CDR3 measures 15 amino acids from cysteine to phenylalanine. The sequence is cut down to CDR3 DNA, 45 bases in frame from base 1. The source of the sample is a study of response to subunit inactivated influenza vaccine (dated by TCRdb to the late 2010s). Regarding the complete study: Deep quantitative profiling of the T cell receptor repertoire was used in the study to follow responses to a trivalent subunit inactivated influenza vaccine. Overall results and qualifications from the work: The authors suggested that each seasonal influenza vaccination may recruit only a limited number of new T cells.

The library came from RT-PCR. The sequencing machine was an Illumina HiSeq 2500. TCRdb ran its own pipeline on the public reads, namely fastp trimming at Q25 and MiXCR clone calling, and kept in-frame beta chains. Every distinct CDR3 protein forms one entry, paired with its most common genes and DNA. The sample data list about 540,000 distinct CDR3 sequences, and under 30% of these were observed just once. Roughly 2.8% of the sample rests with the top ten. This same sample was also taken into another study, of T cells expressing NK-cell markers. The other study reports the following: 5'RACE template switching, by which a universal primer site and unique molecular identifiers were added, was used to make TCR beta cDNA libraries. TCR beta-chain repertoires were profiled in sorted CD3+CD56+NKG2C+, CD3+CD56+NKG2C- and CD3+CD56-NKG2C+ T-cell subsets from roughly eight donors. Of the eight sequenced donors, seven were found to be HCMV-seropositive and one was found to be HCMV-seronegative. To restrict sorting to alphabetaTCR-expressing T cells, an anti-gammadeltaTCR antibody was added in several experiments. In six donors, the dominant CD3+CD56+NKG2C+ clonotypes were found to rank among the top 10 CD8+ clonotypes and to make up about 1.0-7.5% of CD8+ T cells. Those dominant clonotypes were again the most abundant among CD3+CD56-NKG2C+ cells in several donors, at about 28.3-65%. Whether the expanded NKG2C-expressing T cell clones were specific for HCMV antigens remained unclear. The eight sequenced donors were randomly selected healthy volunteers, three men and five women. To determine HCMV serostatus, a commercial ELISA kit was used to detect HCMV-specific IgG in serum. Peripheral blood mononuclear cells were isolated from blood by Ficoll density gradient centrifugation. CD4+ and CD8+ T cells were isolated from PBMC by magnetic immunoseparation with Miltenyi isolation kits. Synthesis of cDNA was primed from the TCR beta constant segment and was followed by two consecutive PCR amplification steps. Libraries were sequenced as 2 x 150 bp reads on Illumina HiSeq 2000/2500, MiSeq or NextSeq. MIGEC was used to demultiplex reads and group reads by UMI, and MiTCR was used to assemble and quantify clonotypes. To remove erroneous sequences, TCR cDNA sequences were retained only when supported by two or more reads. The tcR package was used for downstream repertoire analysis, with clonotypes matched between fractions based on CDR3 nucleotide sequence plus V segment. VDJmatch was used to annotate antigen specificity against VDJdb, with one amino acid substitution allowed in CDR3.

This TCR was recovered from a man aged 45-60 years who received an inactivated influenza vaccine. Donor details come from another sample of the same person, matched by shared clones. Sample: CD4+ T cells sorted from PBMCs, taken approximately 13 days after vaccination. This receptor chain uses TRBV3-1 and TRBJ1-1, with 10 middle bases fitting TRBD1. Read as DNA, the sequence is TGTGCCAGCAGGCCCCCGGGACAGGGGTACACTGAAGCTTTCTTT. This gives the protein CASRPPGQGYTEAFF.